A single T cell receptor (beta chain) is shown here with its context. Its cognate antigen has yet to be identified. No much larger clone is present one base from it, and per-base qualities are unavailable. The collaborating institutions used their own protocols to collect whole blood in K2EDTA tubes. Collaborator samples were shipped for TCRbeta analysis as frozen whole blood, isolated PBMCs, or DNA extracted from either sample type. The source of the sample is a study of blood T cell repertoires in COVID-19 (dated by TCRdb to 2019 to 2021). With respect to the entire study: Collaborator samples came from the United States, Italy and Spain and covered acute and convalescent phases of COVID-19. A freely available public database, intended as a resource for researchers studying the immune response to SARS-CoV-2, is where the repertoires were released. Deeply sampled blood TCRbeta repertoires from subjects exposed to, actively infected with, or recovered from COVID-19 were included in the dataset. Samples came from the ongoing ImmuneRACE study (first 160 participants) plus 1,254 subjects from 6 global collaborators. Nearly every sample came with metadata listing a de-identified subject ID, COVID-19 status, age in years and sex. Where available, HLA class I and class II types were taken from metadata supplied by the sample provider and were not determined by assay-based typing. The material from the prospective study consisted of cDNA or gDNA derived from T cells, B-cell-depleted T cells, or PBMCs.

Results the study describes overall, beyond this receptor: Clinical and demographic metadata were provided uncurated, with the amount varying by source and participant.

TCRbeta CDR3 regions were amplified from genomic DNA by means of the immunoSEQ Assay, a bias-controlled multiplex PCR. The original pipeline was this. Within the assay, amplification of reference gene primers was used to estimate how many nucleated cells each sample contained. To quantify the absolute abundance of each unique TCRbeta CDR3 rearrangement, sequence reads were collapsed and filtered. For each sample, productive Simpson clonality was calculated by taking the square root of Simpson's diversity index across productive rearrangements. TCRdb re-hosts the immuneACCESS table, in-frame sequences only. Its copies lack some clones; in the studies checked, an unresolved V gene accounts for under half of them, and the cause for the rest is not known. V and J calls and clone size are copied from that table; D and trimming were computed from the DNA. The sample has 100,000 to 150,000 clones on record, approximately 84% of them singletons. More than 1.4% of the sample rests with the top ten.

At the junction V is shortened by 4 bases and J by 0 bases; bases outside the gene matches: 0. CDR1 and CDR2 (SGHRS, YFSETQ) derive from the germline V gene. The CDR3 covers 15 residues, taking in both the cysteine and the phenylalanine. Only the CDR3 portion is preserved as DNA: 45 bases, with reading frame beginning at the first base. The sequence came from a man aged 60 to 75 with acute or convalescent COVID-19. What was sequenced was peripheral blood. The chain is encoded by TRBV5-1 joined to TRBJ1-4; 10 nucleotides in the junction match TRBD1. The DNA sequence is given as TGCGCCAGCAGCGGACAGGGGGCAACTAATGAAAAACTGTTTTTT. This encodes CASSGQGATNEKLFF. Outside the CDR3, residues come from the reference TRBV5-1 and TRBJ1-4 proteins, so the full variable domain is: KAGVTQTPRYLIKTRGQQVTLSCSPISGHRSVSWYQQTPGQGLQFLFEYFSETQRNKGNFPGRFSGRQFSNSRSEMNVSTLELGDSALYLCASSGQGATNEKLFFGSGTQLSVL.